This section outlines one TCR beta chain sequence together with its context. Its cognate antigen is unknown. The data belong to a study of OX40 agonist ivuxolimab in advanced cancers. Looking at the study overall: Patients were 82.7% male with ages roughly 20 to 85, mean 60. Points from the study as a whole: Clones of CD4+ and CD8+ blood T cells grew by week 6 at doses of 0.1 to 3.0 mg/kg. Expanded clones tended on average to be more numerous among CD8+ T cells than CD4+.

The CDR3 contains 13 residues. Deletions cut 5 bases from V and 0 bases from J, with 8 bases between. The V gene's germline CDR1 is LNHDA and CDR2 SQIVND (reference sequence). Measured with immunoSEQ multiplex PCR; TCRdb has only the in-frame clones, and not every one. The table has fewer than 55,000 clones, roughly 83% seen once; the top ten hold around 12%. The source is an adult with an advanced solid tumor such as melanoma, head and neck, liver or kidney cancer. The specimen comprised CD4+ or CD8+ T cells sorted from blood, sampled in a trial of the OX40 agonist ivuxolimab. The gene calls are TRBV19 and TRBJ2-7; TRBD1 is a possible D gene (6 bases). CDR3 protein: CASSGQYSYEQYF. CDR3 coding DNA: TGTGCCAGTAGTGGACAGTACTCCTACGAGCAGTACTTC.